Sequencing of this TCR beta chain was carried out in a study of response to subunit inactivated influenza vaccine. Study-wide points: It was the authors' suggestion that each seasonal influenza vaccination recruits few new T cells.

Concerning this clonotype itself: Its target is not known.

TCRdb fed the RT-PCR reads into MiXCR, producing one record per CDR3 protein. The repertoire has approximately 530,000 distinct CDR3 sequences, approximately 6.9% of them found once; the top ten carry about an eighth. The germline V gene has CDR1 MNHEY and CDR2 SVGAGI. The CDR3 contains 13 residues. Trimming cost V 4 bases and J 5 bases, with 9 bases left between them. This TCR came from a man between 45 and 75 years old who received an inactivated influenza vaccine. The J gene is TRBJ2-1, the V gene TRBV6-5, with a tentative D call TRBD1 (6 bases). The source was PBMCs from blood, collected about 24 months after vaccination. CDR3: CASSSYRDNEQFF. In DNA form, the CDR3 reads TGTGCCAGCAGTTCGTACAGGGACAATGAGCAGTTCTTC.